These 32 T cell receptor beta chains were sequenced from one sample in a study of T-cell reconstitution after alpha-beta-depleted transplantation in children. Regarding the study as a whole: One year after transplant, T-cell counts and diversity came mostly from newly produced T cells.

Their recognized antigens are unknown. Unique molecular identifiers were built into the TCRbeta library. TCRdb itself ran the PCR reads through MiXCR, one entry per CDR3 protein. The sample has approximately 300,000 distinct CDR3 sequences, roughly 7.8% seen once. This sample comprised peripheral blood, obtained 360 days after TCRalphabeta/CD19-depleted stem cell transplant. The receptor set was obtained from a female patient between 2 and 15 years old who had a stem cell transplant for Fanconi anemia, so the T cells may come from the graft donor.

This clonotype was observed many times. This chain uses TRBV18 with TRBJ2-4; tentatively, D is TRBD1 (5 bases). The CDR3 runs 13 residues. V dropped 0 bases and J dropped 7 bases, with 7 bases sitting between them. Germline V gene data show CDR1 as KGHSH and CDR2 as LQKENI. CDR3 nucleotides: TGTGCCAGCTCACCACCCCAGGGTAACATTCAGTACTTC. Encoded protein: CASSPPQGNIQYF. Supplemented by reference TRBV18 and TRBJ2-4, the full variable domain reads NAGVMQNPRHLVRRRGQEARLRCSPMKGHSHVYWYRQLPEEGLKFMVYLQKENIIDESGMPKERFSAEFPKEGPSILRIQQVVRGDSAAYFCASSPPQGNIQYFGAGTRLSVL.

This chain joins TRBV12-3 or TRBV12-4 and TRBJ2-7; 10 bases are a match to TRBD2. J lost 4 bases, V lost 5 bases, and 5 bases had no gene match. This CDR3 spans 14 amino acids. The CDR3 DNA sequence: TGTGCCAGCAGTCCAGGGACTAGCGCATACGAGCAGTACGTC. Translating it yields CASSPGTSAYEQYV.

The V call is TRBV28, the J call TRBJ1-1, with D perhaps TRBD1 (6 bases). The CDR3 has 14 amino acids. V lost 6 bases and J lost 1, with 12 bases in between. Germline CDR1 and CDR2: MDHEN and SYDVKM. The CDR3 sequence: CASRWGHPNTEAFF. The CDR3 bases are TGTGCCAGCAGATGGGGACACCCGAACACTGAAGCTTTCTTT.

This clonotype came up a few times. The chain carries TRBV6-1 and TRBJ1-1; 8 nucleotides agree with TRBD1. The CDR3 length is 16 residues. Germline V gene data show CDR1 as MNHNS and CDR2 as SASEGT. V lost 6 bases to trimming and J lost 0 bases; unmatched junction nucleotides: 9. The CDR3 DNA follows: TGTGCCAGCAGCCGAGGACAGGGAACAGTGAACACTGAAGCTTTCTTT. Translated: CASSRGQGTVNTEAFF.

V is TRBV27 and J is TRBJ1-1, with TRBD1 as a possible D gene (5 bases). V was trimmed by 1 base and J by 8 bases, leaving 11 bases between them. This CDR3 is 13 amino acids long. The germline V gene has CDR1 MNHEY and CDR2 SMNVEV (reference sequence). CDR3 bases: TGTGCCAGCAGTTTATTGGGGCAGAGGGAAGCTTTCTTT. Translated, it gives CASSLLGQREAFF.

CDR3 in DNA: TGTGCCAGCAGCGTATCTCCCTCGCCTCGGAGCTCCTACGAGCAGTACTTC. Its protein product is CASSVSPSPRSSYEQYF. This chain uses TRBV9 with TRBJ2-7, with no clear D. Trimming removed 1 base from V and 0 bases from J, with 17 bases in between. The CDR3 loop spans 17 amino acids. The germline CDR1 and CDR2 sequences are SGDLS and YYNGEE.

In its sample, this clonotype was seen a few times. V is TRBV20-1 and J is TRBJ2-7; TRBD1 aligns across 8 bases. Germline CDR1 DFQATT, CDR2 SNEGSKA (reference sequence). The CDR3 runs to 13 residues. The V gene end was trimmed by 5 bases and the J gene end by 3 bases; junction bases not matched to a gene: 6. The CDR3 DNA reads TGCAGTGCTCAGACAGGGGCTTACTACGAGCAGTACTTC. Its translation is CSAQTGAYYEQYF.

This clonotype was detected only a few times. The rearrangement uses TRBV5-1 and TRBJ2-1; 13 bases are a match to TRBD2. The germline V gene encodes CDR1 SGHRS and CDR2 YFSETQ. The CDR3 is 18 residues long. Losses at the gene ends were 3 bases for V and 6 bases for J; bases not matched to a gene: 12. The CDR3, as DNA: TGCGCCAGCAGCTCGGTTCCTCCGGGACTAGCGGGGTTCAATGAGCAGTTCTTC. Its translation is CASSSVPPGLAGFNEQFF.

This clonotype was counted many times. This sequence joins TRBV7-8 and TRBJ2-1, with D perhaps assigned TRBD1 or TRBD2 (5 bases each). Germline-derived CDR1 and CDR2 are SGHVS and FQNEAQ. Trimming removed 5 bases at V and 7 bases at J, with 27 bases between. The CDR3 contains 18 residues. The CDR3 loop is CASSPRLAGWDLGNEQFF. The CDR3 region has the DNA TGTGCCAGCAGCCCTCGTCTGGCAGGGTGGGACCTAGGGAATGAGCAGTTCTTC.

This clonotype has a handful of counts. The chain recombines TRBV11-2 with TRBJ2-1, with unresolved D. Germline CDR1 SGHAT, CDR2 FQNNGV. V dropped 3 bases and J dropped 0 bases, with 6 bases sitting between them. The CDR3 is 14 amino acids. The DNA for the CDR3 is TGTGCCAGCAGCTTTTTGGGCTCCTACAATGAGCAGTTCTTC. This encodes CASSFLGSYNEQFF. Drawing the rest from reference TRBV11-2 and TRBJ2-1, the complete variable domain is EAGVAQSPRYKIIEKRQSVAFWCNPISGHATLYWYQQILGQGPKLLIQFQNNGVVDDSQLPKDRFSAERLKGVDSTLKIQPAKLEDSAVYLCASSFLGSYNEQFFGPGTRLTVL.

This clonotype was counted a few times. V usage is TRBV20-1 and J usage is TRBJ2-3, with a possible D match to TRBD2 (5 bases). V was trimmed by 1 base and J by 14 bases, leaving 16 bases between them. This CDR3 spans 12 amino acids. Germline V gene sequence: CDR1 DFQATT, CDR2 SNEGSKA (reference sequence). In nucleotides, the CDR3 is TGCAGTGCTAGAGTGAGGGCAGAAACTAGGTATTTT. Amino acid sequence: CSARVRAETRYF.

Many counts were recorded for this clonotype. The DNA for the CDR3 is TGTGCCAGCAGCTTAACGATATCGGGCTATGGCTACACCTTC. It specifies CASSLTISGYGYTF. The chain uses TRBV11-2 and TRBJ1-2; D unclear. This CDR3 region has 14 residues. Germline lookup yields CDR1 SGHAT and CDR2 FQNNGV. V was shortened by 2 bases and J by 4 bases, with 11 bases between the two germline ends.

This clonotype came up many times. The J gene is TRBJ2-1, the V gene TRBV28, with 8 positions matching TRBD1. The V segment lost 2 bases and the J segment 8 bases; nucleotides outside the gene matches: 8. From germline, CDR1 is MDHEN and CDR2 SYDVKM. The CDR3 sequence is 15 residues long. The CDR3 reads CASSLLDRVVDEQFF. CDR3 nucleotides: TGTGCCAGCAGTTTACTGGACAGGGTAGTAGATGAGCAGTTCTTC.

This clonotype came up many times. This chain uses TRBV5-1 with TRBJ2-2, with a possible D match to TRBD2 (6 bases). The CDR3 extends over 15 amino acids. Germline lookup yields CDR1 SGHRS and CDR2 YFSETQ. V was cut by 4 bases and J by 5 bases, with 15 bases left in between. The CDR3 protein is CASSQPSAGTGELFF. The CDR3 DNA reads TGCGCCAGCAGCCAACCCAGCGCGGGAACCGGGGAGCTGTTTTTT.

This clonotype has at least ten counts. The chain couples TRBV12-3 or TRBV12-4 to TRBJ2-1; no clear D. V gave up 3 bases and J gave up 2 bases, with 8 bases separating them. This CDR3 has 14 amino acids. The CDR3 here is CASSFERTYNEQFF. DNA of the CDR3: TGTGCCAGCAGTTTTGAACGTACCTACAATGAGCAGTTCTTC.

This clonotype showed up just a few times. The chain has TRBV6-2 or TRBV6-3 and TRBJ2-7; no clear D gene. Trimming took 0 bases from V and 0 from J, leaving 6 bases between them. This CDR3 comprises 14 residues. Germline CDR1 reads MNHEY; CDR2 reads SVGEGT. Here the CDR3 reads CASSYSGSSYEQYV. The CDR3, as DNA: TGTGCCAGCAGTTACTCAGGCAGCTCCTACGAGCAGTACGTC.

This clonotype was recorded many times. The chain links TRBV4-2 to TRBJ1-5; 7 positions match TRBD1. The CDR3 spans 13 residues. Germline V CDR1 and CDR2: LGHNA, YNFKEQ. With 5 bases clipped from V and 6 bases from J, the junction kept 4 bases outside the gene matches. CDR3 sequence: CASSTGEGQPQHF. In nucleotides, the CDR3 is TGTGCCAGCAGCACAGGGGAAGGTCAGCCCCAGCATTTT.

In this sample, this clonotype turned up many times. The V and J genes are TRBV11-2 and TRBJ2-3; no definite D call. This CDR3 has 13 amino acids. Germline values: CDR1 SGHAT, CDR2 FQNNGV. The V and J ends lost 0 bases and 8 bases respectively, with 9 bases between them. The CDR3 DNA is TGTGCCAGCAGCTTAGATTCGGAAGTTACGCAGTATTTT. This translates into CASSLDSEVTQYF.

This clonotype was detected ten times or more. This chain joins TRBV6-6 and TRBJ2-3; D uncertain. The V gene lost 7 bases and the J gene lost 3 bases, with 11 bases spanning the gap. Germline V lookup: CDR1 MNHNY, CDR2 SVGAGI (reference sequence). CDR3 size: 13 residues. CDR3 sequence reads: CASKQGGTDTQYF. The DNA for the CDR3 is TGTGCCAGCAAGCAAGGTGGGACAGATACGCAGTATTTT.

Only a few counts were recorded for this clonotype. The V call is TRBV20-1, the J call TRBJ2-2; D is unclear. With 0 bases removed from V and 5 bases from J, the gap between germline ends came to 10 bases. The CDR3 consists of 14 residues. CDR1 is DFQATT, CDR2 SNEGSKA, per germline (reference sequence). Here the CDR3 DNA reads TGCAGTGCTAGAGATCCCTCTTTGACCGGGGAGCTGTTTTTT. This gives the protein CSARDPSLTGELFF.

This clonotype appeared many times. This rearrangement joins TRBV12-3 or TRBV12-4 to TRBJ2-3; 8 bases are a match to TRBD1. Trimming cost V 5 bases and J 4 bases; bases outside gene matches: 11. The length of the CDR3 is 16 residues. CDR3 protein: CASSQIPNRGSDTQYF. CDR3 coding DNA: TGTGCCAGCAGTCAAATCCCCAACAGGGGGTCAGATACGCAGTATTTT.

This clonotype has a count of ten or more. The chain joins TRBV4-2 to TRBJ2-2; unclear D gene. The CDR3 has 13 residues. The V end was cut by 7 bases, the J end by 3 bases, with 9 bases between. Germline assignment: CDR1 LGHNA and CDR2 YNFKEQ. CDR3 sequence (DNA): TGTGCCAGCACCCTCTATGACACCGGGGAGCTGTTTTTT. It translates to CASTLYDTGELFF.

The CDR3 region is CASSPHQQATGGYTF. CDR3 coding DNA: TGTGCCAGCAGCCCGCATCAACAGGCGACGGGTGGCTACACCTTC. The chain joins TRBV27 to TRBJ1-2, with D tentatively TRBD1 (5 bases). Germline V gene data show CDR1 as MNHEY and CDR2 as SMNVEV (reference sequence). V shed 6 bases and J shed 7 bases, with 21 bases lying between them. The CDR3 is made up of 15 amino acids.

This clonotype was seen many times. This chain links TRBV5-6 with TRBJ2-2; possibly TRBD1 for D (5 bases). Germline CDR1 and CDR2: SGHDT and YYEEEE. The CDR3 sequence is 17 residues long. The ends were cut back, 0 bases at V and 1 base at J, with 13 bases in the middle. DNA for the CDR3: TGTGCCAGCAGCTTGGGCCCGGTGGGGCAGAACACCGGGGAGCTGTTTTTT. This codes for CASSLGPVGQNTGELFF.

This clonotype was observed many times. The J gene is TRBJ2-5, the V gene TRBV4-1; 7 nucleotides agree with TRBD1. The CDR3 loop spans 15 amino acids. The germline V gene has CDR1 MGHRA and CDR2 YSYEKL. Trimming took 4 bases from V and 5 from J; bases not matched to a gene: 10. The CDR3 loop reads CASSPPGTARETQYF. CDR3 nucleotide sequence: TGCGCCAGCAGCCCCCCAGGGACAGCCCGGGAGACCCAGTACTTC.

This clonotype was picked up many times. The J gene is TRBJ1-6, the V gene TRBV20-1, with D uncertain. V dropped 1 base and J dropped 4 bases, with 11 bases sitting between them. In germline, CDR1 is DFQATT, CDR2 SNEGSKA (reference sequence). The CDR3 spans 15 residues. CDR3 protein: CSARGFTDYNSPLHF. CDR3 sequence (DNA): TGCAGTGCTAGAGGTTTCACCGATTATAATTCACCCCTCCACTTT.

The V call is TRBV12-3 or TRBV12-4, the J call TRBJ2-1; TRBD2 is a possible D gene (5 bases). V lost 11 bases, J lost 4 bases, and 21 bases lay in between. CDR3 size: 15 residues. CDR3 nucleotides: TGTGCCTTCAGTGCCGACGGGGAGACATACAATGAGCAGTTCTTC. Amino acid sequence: CAFSADGETYNEQFF.

This clonotype has just a few counts. This chain links TRBV7-3 with TRBJ2-1, with a tentative D call TRBD2 (6 bases). V lost 0 bases, J lost 5 bases, and 11 bases lay in between. This CDR3 is built from 15 residues. CDR1 is SGHTA, CDR2 FQGTGA, per germline. CDR3 bases: TGTGCCAGCAGCTTAACTAGGACTAACAACAATGAGCAGTTCTTC. Protein product: CASSLTRTNNNEQFF.

The chain carries TRBV20-1 and TRBJ2-1; D is possibly TRBD2 (7 bases). The CDR3 covers 15 residues. Between the trimmed V and J ends, which lost 6 bases and 6 bases, there was a span of 21 bases. The germline V gene encodes CDR1 DFQATT and CDR2 SNEGSKA (reference sequence). CDR3 in amino acids: CSADPGLGGGNEQFF. The CDR3, as DNA: TGCAGTGCGGACCCTGGACTAGGGGGAGGCAATGAGCAGTTCTTC.

This chain connects TRBV19 to TRBJ2-5, with unresolved D. Trimming took 5 bases from V and 5 from J, leaving 12 bases between them. This CDR3 has 13 amino acids. Germline assignment: CDR1 LNHDA and CDR2 SQIVND (reference sequence). DNA for the CDR3: TGTGCCAGTAGTGCAGACACCCAGGAGACCCAGTACTTC. It specifies CASSADTQETQYF. Variable domain in full (rest from reference TRBV19 and TRBJ2-5): DGGITQSPKYLFRKEGQNVTLSCEQNLNHDAMYWYRQDPGQGLRLIYYSQIVNDFQKGDIAEGYSVSREKKESFPLTVTSAQKNPTAFYLCASSADTQETQYFGPGTRLLVL.

This clonotype was counted ten times or more. V gene TRBV4-1 combines with J gene TRBJ1-1; D is uncertain. The CDR3 runs to 16 residues. From germline, CDR1 is MGHRA and CDR2 YSYEKL. The V end lost 0 bases, the J end lost 0 bases, and 11 bases lay between the germline ends. The CDR3 DNA sequence: TGCGCCAGCAGCCAAGATTGGGCAGGCTTGAACACTGAAGCTTTCTTT. It translates to CASSQDWAGLNTEAFF.

This clonotype came up many times. The V and J genes are TRBV20-1 and TRBJ2-3; D gene unclear. The V and J ends lost 5 bases and 9 bases respectively, with 15 bases between them. The CDR3 loop spans 12 amino acids. Germline lookup yields CDR1 DFQATT and CDR2 SNEGSKA (reference sequence). The DNA for the CDR3 is TGCAGTGCTCGTTGGTTAGAAGCGACGCAGTATTTT. Amino acid sequence: CSARWLEATQYF.